The 29 T cell receptor beta chains presented below share a single source sample, sequenced in a study of blood T cell repertoires in COVID-19. Profiled with immunoSEQ multiplex PCR; TCRdb holds only in-frame clones, not every one. The profile shows 120,000 or so clones, 81% of them singletons. The sequencing sample was made of peripheral blood. These TCRs come from a man aged 25 to 40 with COVID-19, enrolled during active disease.

This rearrangement joins TRBV13 to TRBJ1-1, with D unresolved. The V and J ends lost 5 bases and 8 bases respectively, with 15 bases between them. CDR1 PRHDT and CDR2 FYEKMQ come from the germline V gene (reference sequence). The CDR3 runs to 13 residues. The DNA for the CDR3 is TGTGCCAGCAGCCTAAGGACTGCCCGGGAAGCTTTCTTT. Its translation is CASSLRTAREAFF.

The chain is built from TRBV9 and TRBJ2-3, with D perhaps TRBD2 (5 bases). There are 14 residues in the CDR3. CDR1 and CDR2 (germline): SGDLS, YYNGEE. Between the trimmed V and J ends, which lost 2 bases and 4 bases, there was a span of 11 bases. In DNA form, the CDR3 reads TGTGCCAGCAGCGTTGACGGGCGGGCAGATACGCAGTATTTT. Translating it yields CASSVDGRADTQYF.

V is TRBV5-1 and J is TRBJ1-1; D uncertain. V was cut by 5 bases and J by 6 bases, with 17 bases left in between. Germline V gene sequence: CDR1 SGHRS, CDR2 YFSETQ. The CDR3 length is 14 residues. The CDR3 bases are TGCGCCAGCAGTCTGGGAGAGGGTTTACCTGAAGCTTTCTTT. Translating it yields CASSLGEGLPEAFF.

This rearrangement joins TRBV5-4 to TRBJ1-2; 10 bases align to TRBD1. The CDR3 extends over 14 amino acids. V lost 2 bases, J lost 4 bases, and 2 bases stayed unmatched. Germline V CDR1 and CDR2: SGHNT, YYREEE (reference sequence). CDR3 sequence (DNA): TGTGCCAGCAGCTTCCGGGACAGGGGCTATGGCTACACCTTC. Translated: CASSFRDRGYGYTF.

This chain uses TRBV10-2 with TRBJ2-7, with D uncertain. The CDR3 has 13 amino acids. Germline V lookup: CDR1 WSHSY, CDR2 SAAADI. Trimming stripped 0 bases from V and 4 bases from J, with 7 bases between. The CDR3 DNA follows: TGCGCCAGCAGTGAGTCGCGAGGTTACGAGCAGTACTTC. It encodes CASSESRGYEQYF.

This clone occurred a few times. The rearrangement links TRBV24-1 to TRBJ1-2, with D possibly TRBD1 on 5 matching bases. CDR3 length: 19 residues. Germline lookup yields CDR1 KGHDR and CDR2 SFDVKD. V shed 2 bases and J shed 0 bases, with 21 bases lying between them. CDR3: CATSDSRGERDRPNYGYTF. The CDR3 nucleotides are TGTGCCACCAGTGATTCTCGGGGGGAAAGGGACCGGCCTAACTATGGCTACACCTTC.

The chain couples TRBV6-6 to TRBJ2-5, with TRBD2 matching over 10 bases. This CDR3 comprises 16 residues. J lost 5 bases, V lost 4 bases, and 10 bases had no gene match. Germline V gene data show CDR1 as MNHNY and CDR2 as SVGAGI (reference sequence). The CDR3 DNA sequence: TGTGCCAGCAGTTGGATCGCTAGCGGGGGCGGGGAGACCCAGTACTTC. Translation: CASSWIASGGGETQYF.

CDR3 protein: CASRDTTNYGYTF. CDR3 sequence (DNA): TGTGCTAGCCGGGACACAACTAACTATGGCTACACCTTC. V is TRBV12-3 or TRBV12-4 and J is TRBJ1-2, with TRBD1 as a possible D gene (6 bases). The CDR3 spans 13 residues.

This clone was found once. The rearrangement uses TRBV4-1 and TRBJ2-7; possible D gene TRBD1, 5 bases. From germline, CDR1 is MGHRA and CDR2 YSYEKL. The V end was cut by 1 base, the J end by 7 bases, with 8 bases between. CDR3 length: 12 residues. CDR3 sequence: CASSQVGREQYF. The DNA of the CDR3 is TGCGCCAGCAGCCAAGTGGGGCGGGAGCAGTACTTC.

This sequence joins TRBV19 and TRBJ2-2, with D perhaps TRBD1 (6 bases). Per the germline V gene, CDR1 is LNHDA and CDR2 is SQIVND (reference sequence). CDR3 length equals 15 residues. V dropped 0 bases and J dropped 3 bases, with 8 bases sitting between them. The CDR3: CASSIDQGYTGELFF. The DNA of the CDR3 is TGTGCCAGTAGTATAGATCAGGGGTACACCGGGGAGCTGTTTTTT.

The rearrangement links TRBV30 to TRBJ1-3; 8 bases map to TRBD1. Germline V CDR1 and CDR2: GTSNPN, SVGIG (reference sequence). Trimming at V came to 8 bases and at J to 0 bases, leaving 3 bases not matched to a gene. This CDR3 has 13 residues. CDR3 coding DNA: TGTGCCGGACAGGGAGGCTCTGGAAACACCATATATTTT. Amino acid sequence: CAGQGGSGNTIYF.

The V and J genes are TRBV10-3 and TRBJ1-1; TRBD1 might be the D (5 bases). This CDR3 spans 17 amino acids. Trimming pared 0 bases from V and 5 bases from J, leaving 19 bases between. Germline CDR1 reads ENHRY; CDR2 reads SYGVKD. The CDR3 region has the DNA TGTGCCATCAGTGAGTCGGGGTTGACAGTTCCGAAAACTGAAGCTTTCTTT. Protein sequence: CAISESGLTVPKTEAFF.

This clone is a singleton in its sample. This sequence joins TRBV5-1 and TRBJ2-1; 11 positions agree with TRBD2. The CDR3 spans 15 residues. The V segment lost 0 bases and the J segment 5 bases; nucleotides outside the gene matches: 1. Germline V gene data show CDR1 as SGHRS and CDR2 as YFSETQ. CDR3 nucleotides: TGCGCCAGCAGCTTGGATAGCGGGGGGGACAATGAGCAGTTCTTC. Amino acids: CASSLDSGGDNEQFF.

The chain is built from TRBV7-2 and TRBJ2-5; 9 positions agree with TRBD2. Germline V lookup: CDR1 SGHTA, CDR2 FQGNSA. Trimming at V came to 1 base and at J to 5 bases, leaving 8 bases not matched to a gene. This CDR3 is 16 amino acids long. CDR3 region: CASSLVFSGGGETQYF. The CDR3 DNA follows: TGTGCCAGCAGCTTAGTCTTTAGCGGGGGAGGGGAGACCCAGTACTTC.

The chain joins TRBV7-8 to TRBJ1-5, with TRBD1 identical over 7 bases. The length of the CDR3 is 16 residues. Per germline, CDR1 SGHVS and CDR2 FQNEAQ. With V trimmed by 5 bases and J by 5 bases, 12 bases remained unmatched. The CDR3 region is CASSQGSGRGYQPQHF. The CDR3 DNA sequence: TGTGCCAGCAGCCAAGGGTCGGGCAGGGGGTATCAGCCCCAGCATTTT.

CDR3 amino acids: CASSVGTGAGANVLTF. CDR3 bases: TGTGCCAGCAGCGTAGGGACAGGGGCTGGGGCCAACGTCCTGACTTTC. The rearrangement links TRBV9 to TRBJ2-6, with 9 bases identical to TRBD1. Trimming took 0 bases from V and 2 from J; bases not matched to a gene: 0. Germline CDR1 reads SGDLS; CDR2 reads YYNGEE. The CDR3 loop spans 16 amino acids.

This rearrangement joins TRBV7-9 to TRBJ2-7, with unresolved D. Germline loops: CDR1 SEHNR, CDR2 FQNEAQ (reference sequence). The CDR3 extends over 15 amino acids. V lost 3 bases, J lost 1 base, and 13 bases lay in between. CDR3 in DNA: TGTGCCAGCAGCTTGGCAGGATGGGCTTCCTACGAGCAGTACTTC. This encodes CASSLAGWASYEQYF.

The J gene is TRBJ2-7, the V gene TRBV5-1; 8 nucleotides agree with TRBD1. CDR3 length: 15 residues. Trimming removed 5 bases from V and 3 bases from J; junction bases left unmatched: 10. The V gene's germline CDR1 is SGHRS and CDR2 YFSETQ. The CDR3 DNA follows: TGCGCCAGCAGATTTGGACAGGGTTCTATCTACGAGCAGTACTTC. Its protein product is CASRFGQGSIYEQYF.

This clone came up a few times. This chain links TRBV5-4 with TRBJ1-6; D gene uncertain. The V end was cut by 2 bases, the J end by 7 bases, with 7 bases between. The CDR3 has 13 amino acids. The germline V gene has CDR1 SGHNT and CDR2 YYREEE (reference sequence). The CDR3 spells CASSFAGNSPLHF. DNA of the CDR3: TGTGCCAGCAGCTTTGCGGGAAATTCACCCCTCCACTTT.

The V call is TRBV12-3 or TRBV12-4, the J call TRBJ2-2, with D uncertain. CDR3 length equals 12 residues. The germline V and J ends were trimmed by 4 bases and 9 bases, with 9 bases remaining between them. The CDR3 protein is CASSWSDRELFF. The CDR3 DNA reads TGTGCCAGCAGTTGGAGCGACCGGGAGCTGTTTTTT.

The chain carries TRBV7-2 and TRBJ2-1; maybe TRBD1 (5 bases). V dropped 0 bases and J dropped 9 bases, with 12 bases sitting between them. CDR1 and CDR2 from the germline V gene are SGHTA and FQGNSA. This CDR3 is 14 amino acids long. The CDR3 is CASSLARGSGEQFF. DNA for the CDR3: TGTGCCAGCAGCTTAGCTAGGGGCTCGGGTGAGCAGTTCTTC.

CDR3 sequence (DNA): TGTGCCAGCAGCTCCTCCGGCGGGAGGTCTTACAATGAGCAGTTCTTC. Its translation is CASSSSGGRSYNEQFF. This chain connects TRBV7-9 to TRBJ2-1; 8 bases map to TRBD2. The CDR3 spans 16 residues. Germline assignment: CDR1 SEHNR and CDR2 FQNEAQ (reference sequence). Trimming took 4 bases from V and 4 from J; bases not matched to a gene: 9.

The chain uses TRBV11-3 and TRBJ1-6; D gene ambiguous. The length of the CDR3 is 13 residues. Germline CDR1 SGHNT, CDR2 YENEEA. Between the trimmed V and J ends, which lost 5 bases and 5 bases, there was a span of 7 bases. The DNA of the CDR3 is TGTGCCAGCAGCCAACAAGATAATTCACCCCTCCACTTT. Translating it yields CASSQQDNSPLHF.

This chain joins TRBV30 and TRBJ2-2, with TRBD2 identical over 13 bases. Germline CDR1 is GTSNPN and CDR2 is SVGIG (reference sequence). This CDR3 spans 15 amino acids. The junction had 3 bases not matched to a gene; V was cut back by 3 bases and J by 5 bases. The CDR3 region is CAWRLGLAGTGELFF. CDR3 coding DNA: TGTGCCTGGAGATTGGGACTAGCGGGAACCGGGGAGCTGTTTTTT.

The rearrangement links TRBV21-1 to TRBJ1-1. TRBV21-1 is a listed pseudogene. There are 13 residues in the CDR3. As DNA, the CDR3 is TGTGCCAGCAGCCTTGACGGGTTCACTGAAGCTTTCTTT. Protein: CASSLDGFTEAFF.

The chain carries TRBV30 and TRBJ2-7; no reliable D call. V was clipped by 4 bases and J by 3 bases, with 19 bases between them. The germline CDR1 and CDR2 sequences are GTSNPN and SVGIG (reference sequence). The CDR3 sequence is 15 residues long. The CDR3: CAWTPTGRSSYEQYF. In nucleotides, the CDR3 is TGTGCCTGGACCCCCACCGGCAGGTCCAGCTACGAGCAGTACTTC.

The CDR3 spells CASSPVGTGAQEQYF. The CDR3, as DNA: TGTGCCAGCAGCCCCGTGGGGACAGGGGCGCAAGAGCAGTACTTC. The genes are TRBV7-2 and TRBJ2-7, with 10 bases lining up with TRBD1. Germline values: CDR1 SGHTA, CDR2 FQGNSA. This CDR3 is built from 15 residues. V lost 5 bases and J lost 7; bases outside the gene matches: 11.

The chain carries TRBV7-7 and TRBJ2-1; 12 bases match TRBD2. Germline CDR1 SSHAT, CDR2 FNYEAQ (reference sequence). The V gene end was trimmed by 5 bases and the J gene end by 3 bases; junction bases not matched to a gene: 2. There are 15 residues in the CDR3. CDR3 DNA sequence: TGTGCCAGCAGCGTGGGACTAGCGGGCTACAATGAGCAGTTCTTC. It is translated as CASSVGLAGYNEQFF.

V usage is TRBV21-1 and J usage is TRBJ1-3; the table's D call of TRBD1 was not tested on the DNA. TRBV21-1 is a pseudogene segment. This CDR3 has 15 residues. CDR3 nucleotides: TGTGCCAGCATTAGACAGATTAGCTCTGGAAACACCATATATTTT. As protein: CASIRQISSGNTIYF.